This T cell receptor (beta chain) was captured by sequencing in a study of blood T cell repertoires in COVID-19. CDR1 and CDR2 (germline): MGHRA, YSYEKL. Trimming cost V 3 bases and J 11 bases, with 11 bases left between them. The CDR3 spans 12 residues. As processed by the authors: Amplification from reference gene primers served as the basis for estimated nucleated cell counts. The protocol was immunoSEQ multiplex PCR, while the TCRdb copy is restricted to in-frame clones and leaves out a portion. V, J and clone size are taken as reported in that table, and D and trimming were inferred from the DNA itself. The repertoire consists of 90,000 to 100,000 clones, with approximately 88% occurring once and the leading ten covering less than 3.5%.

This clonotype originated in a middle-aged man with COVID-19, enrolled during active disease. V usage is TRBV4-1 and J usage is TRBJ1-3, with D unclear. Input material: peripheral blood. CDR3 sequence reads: CASSHPLGAIYF. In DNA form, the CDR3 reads TGCGCCAGCAGCCACCCCCTCGGGGCCATATATTTT.